Listed below are T cell receptor beta chains from one sample, sequenced in a study of shared clonotypes between healthy human individuals. Repertoires were generated with immunoSEQ multiplex PCR, while TCRdb's copy carries only in-frame clones and drops some. This sample has some 2 million clones, with around 96% found just once. Specimen: naive CD8+ T cells sorted from blood. The source is a man aged 18 to 30 in good health. Each CDR3 is given with its conserved first and last residue. Each record gives: clone size, D gene, V gene, J gene, CDR3 DNA, CDR3 protein. A D gene is named only where the DNA matches it firmly. Expanded clones are given a class, and other clones once, few, many or no size at all.

-	TRBD2	TRBV6-5	TRBJ2-7	TGTGCCAGCAGTTTTCTAGCGGGAGGAAGAGACGAGCAGTACTTC	CASSFLAGGRDEQYF
once	-	TRBV27	TRBJ2-5	TGTGCCAGCAGTCCAGCGCTCGGAGAGACCCAGTACTTC	CASSPALGETQYF
-	-	TRBV11-2	TRBJ2-3	TGTGCCAGCAGCTTAGTTGATAGCGATAGCACAGATACGCAGTATTTT	CASSLVDSDSTDTQYF
-	-	TRBV9	TRBJ2-3	TGTGCCAGCAGCCCGACAGGCACAGATACGCAGTATTTT	CASSPTGTDTQYF
once	-	TRBV9	TRBJ2-7	TGTGCCAGCAGCCCAGGCCTTACCTACGAGCAGTACTTC	CASSPGLTYEQYF
-	-	TRBV6-5	TRBJ2-2	TGTGCCAGCAGTTATGGACTTGGGGGGGAGCTGTTTTTT	CASSYGLGGELFF
-	-	TRBV7-3	TRBJ2-3	TGTGCCAGCAGCTTAGGGGGCACAACAGATACGCAGTATTTT	CASSLGGTTDTQYF
-	-	TRBV7-9	TRBJ2-7	TGTGCCAGCAGCGGTGGGTTGAAGGGTGAGCAGTACTTC	CASSGGLKGEQYF
-	TRBD1	TRBV7-9	TRBJ2-7	TGTGCCAGCAGCCCGGGACAGGTGGGCTACGAGCAGTACTTC	CASSPGQVGYEQYF
-	-	TRBV2	TRBJ2-7	TGTGCCAGCCGATTGGGGGAGCAGTACTTC	CASRLGEQYF
-	TRBD1	TRBV7-2	TRBJ1-1	TGTGCCAGCAGGTGGACAGGGGAGGGCCCTGAAGCTTTCTTT	CASRWTGEGPEAFF
once	TRBD1	TRBV6-6	TRBJ1-6	TGTGCCAGCAGAACGACAGGGGGCCCGAATTCACCCCTCCACTTT	CASRTTGGPNSPLHF
-	-	TRBV28	TRBJ2-1	TGTGCCAGCAGTTTAGGGACTGGGGACTACAATGAGCAGTTCTTC	CASSLGTGDYNEQFF
-	-	TRBV7-9	TRBJ1-5	TGTGCCAGCAGCTTAGAGGGGAGTAGCAATCAGCCCCAGCATTTT	CASSLEGSSNQPQHF
-	-	TRBV28	TRBJ2-5	TGTGCCAGCAGTTTTAATATAATGACAGGCCGGGAGACCCAGTACTTC	CASSFNIMTGRETQYF
-	TRBD1	TRBV10-1	TRBJ1-5	TGCGCCAGCCCCACGAATGTCCCCGGGACAGGGGAAAGCAATCAGCCCCAGCATTTT	CASPTNVPGTGESNQPQHF
-	TRBD2	TRBV4-1	TRBJ2-3	TGCGCCAGCAGCCAAGGCGGGGGTGAAGATACGCAGTATTTT	CASSQGGGEDTQYF
-	-	TRBV7-9	TRBJ1-2	TGTGCCAGCAGCTCCCCGACAGAGGGAAACTATGGCTACACCTTC	CASSSPTEGNYGYTF
-	-	TRBV27	TRBJ2-3	TGTGCCAGCAGCCCAGTGAGGACAGATACGCAGTATTTT	CASSPVRTDTQYF
-	TRBD1	TRBV28	TRBJ2-7	TGTGCCAGCAGTTTCTCCCCATTGGGACAGTACGAGCAGTACTTC	CASSFSPLGQYEQYF
-	TRBD2	TRBV6-1	TRBJ2-5	TGTGCCAGCAGTGTCCTAGCGGGAGAGACCCAGTACTTC	CASSVLAGETQYF
-	TRBD2	TRBV28	TRBJ2-1	TGTGCCAGCAGTTACGCGGGGGGGCCTATTAATGAGCAGTTCTTC	CASSYAGGPINEQFF
-	-	TRBV9	TRBJ1-6	TGTGCCAGCAGCGTAGCCCAGGGACCTTCACCCCTCCACTTT	CASSVAQGPSPLHF
-	-	TRBV5-5	TRBJ2-7	TGTGCCAGCAGCTTCCCGCATTCGAACGAGCAGTACTTC	CASSFPHSNEQYF
-	TRBD1	TRBV7-6	TRBJ2-7	TGTGCCAGCAGCTTAGACGCCGGGACAGGGGCCTACGAGCAGTACTTC	CASSLDAGTGAYEQYF
-	-	TRBV6-5	TRBJ2-5	TGTGCCAGCAGCCCCTCCGGAGGGAGGGAGACCCAGTACTTC	CASSPSGGRETQYF
-	-	TRBV13	TRBJ2-3	TGTGCCAGCAGCTTAGTACCTAGCGGCACAGATACGCAGTATTTT	CASSLVPSGTDTQYF
-	-	TRBV9	TRBJ1-4	TGTGCCAGCAGCGTAGAGGCAGGGCAGGCTGAAAAACTGTTTTTT	CASSVEAGQAEKLFF
-	-	TRBV10-1	TRBJ1-3	TGCGCCAGCAGTGAGGACCGGACAGGAAACACCATATATTTT	CASSEDRTGNTIYF
-	-	TRBV5-6	TRBJ1-5	TGTGCCAGCAGCTCTTCCCCCAATCAGCCCCAGCATTTT	CASSSSPNQPQHF
-	TRBD2	TRBV25-1	TRBJ2-1	TGTGCCAGCAGTGGACTAGCGGGGTCCAATGAGCAGTTCTTC	CASSGLAGSNEQFF
-	-	TRBV6-6	TRBJ2-1	TGTGCCAGCAGCGGGGGGCGATATAATGAGCAGTTCTTC	CASSGGRYNEQFF
-	-	TRBV7-9	TRBJ2-7	TGTGCCAGCACAGGGGGGAGCTCCTACGAGCAGTACTTC	CASTGGSSYEQYF
-	-	TRBV4-1	TRBJ2-7	TGCGCCAGCAGCCCGAACGGGGTAGGGGGCTACGAGCAGTACTTC	CASSPNGVGGYEQYF
once	-	TRBV7-2	TRBJ2-1	TGTGCCAGCAGCTTTGAGGGGTCCGCCTACAATGAGCAGTTCTTC	CASSFEGSAYNEQFF
-	-	TRBV29-1	TRBJ2-2	TGCAGCGCGACCCCAGAAAACACCGGGGAGCTGTTTTTT	CSATPENTGELFF
-	TRBD1	TRBV10-3	TRBJ2-3	TGTGCCATCAGTACAGTTTGGGACAGTGGCACAGATACGCAGTATTTT	CAISTVWDSGTDTQYF
-	-	TRBV11-3	TRBJ2-7	TGTGCCAGGGACCGGACGTCTAGCTCCTACGAGCAGTACTTC	CARDRTSSSYEQYF
-	-	TRBV4-1	TRBJ1-5	TGCGCCAGCAGCCAATATCCAGGGCCCAATCAGCCCCAGCATTTT	CASSQYPGPNQPQHF
-	-	TRBV7-9	TRBJ2-3	TGTGCCAGCATCACAGGGATTAGCACAGATACGCAGTATTTT	CASITGISTDTQYF
-	-	TRBV4-3	TRBJ1-4	TGCGCCAGCAGCCAAGATTACCGAGGAGCTAATGAAAAACTGTTTTTT	CASSQDYRGANEKLFF